The rows below give T cell receptor beta chains drawn from one sample of a study of cytomegalovirus exposure and HLA in healthy donors. Assay used: immunoSEQ multiplex PCR; TCRdb lists only in-frame clones, some missing. The sample holds roughly 110,000 clones, over 70% seen once. Material: PBMCs. All receptors come from a young man in good health and CMV-seronegative. CDR3s include the opening cysteine and the closing phenylalanine or tryptophan. The order of the fields is V gene, clone size, J gene, D gene, CDR3 DNA, CDR3 protein. A D gene is named only where the DNA matches it firmly. Some rows mark clone size as missing; the rest say once, few, many or name a class of expanded clone.

V: TRBV30; size: NA; J: TRBJ2-5; D: TRBD2; DNA: TGTGCCTGGATCGGGACTAGCGGGGCCCCAAGGGGGCAAGAGACCCAGTACTTC; CDR3: CAWIGTSGAPRGQETQYF
V: TRBV5-1; size: few; J: TRBJ1-2; D: NA; DNA: TGCGCCAGCAGCCACAGGGAGCGGATCGATGGCTACACCTTC; CDR3: CASSHRERIDGYTF
V: TRBV30; size: NA; J: TRBJ1-5; D: TRBD1; DNA: TGTGCCTGGAGTGACAGGGGGAGCAATCAGCCCCAGCATTTT; CDR3: CAWSDRGSNQPQHF
V: TRBV4-2; size: NA; J: TRBJ2-7; D: TRBD2; DNA: TGTGCCAGCAGCCCGGGACTAGCGGGGGGGCCCTACGAGCAGTACTTC; CDR3: CASSPGLAGGPYEQYF
V: TRBV5-4; size: NA; J: TRBJ2-1; D: TRBD2; DNA: TGTGCCAGCAGCCCCCGGACTAGCGGGAGGAGCTCCTACAATGAGCAGTTCTTC; CDR3: CASSPRTSGRSSYNEQFF
V: TRBV7-2; size: NA; J: TRBJ2-7; D: NA; DNA: TGTGCCAGCATCCCGGGGGATTCGCGGGGGCTCTACGAGCAGTACTTC; CDR3: CASIPGDSRGLYEQYF
V: TRBV29-1; size: NA; J: TRBJ2-2; D: NA; DNA: TGCAGCGTTGAAGATCGCGGCGCAAACACCGGGGAGCTGTTTTTT; CDR3: CSVEDRGANTGELFF
V: TRBV19; size: NA; J: TRBJ1-5; D: NA; DNA: TGTGCCAGTAGTATATTAGGCAATCAGCCCCAGCATTTT; CDR3: CASSILGNQPQHF
V: TRBV19; size: NA; J: TRBJ1-3; D: TRBD1; DNA: TGTGCCAGTAGGAAGGGACAGACTGGAAACACCATATATTTT; CDR3: CASRKGQTGNTIYF
V: TRBV5-1; size: NA; J: TRBJ2-2; D: TRBD1; DNA: TGCGCCAGCAGCCCTAAAGGGACAGGTGGAGCCGGGGAGCTGTTTTTT; CDR3: CASSPKGTGGAGELFF
V: TRBV4-1; size: NA; J: TRBJ1-5; D: NA; DNA: TGCGCCAGCAGCCAAGACTTGGCAAGCAATCAGCCCCAGCATTTT; CDR3: CASSQDLASNQPQHF
V: TRBV18; size: NA; J: TRBJ2-6; D: NA; DNA: TGTGCCAGCTCCGGGCCACAGGGTTCTGGGGCCAACGTCCTGACTTTC; CDR3: CASSGPQGSGANVLTF
V: TRBV13; size: NA; J: TRBJ2-1; D: NA; DNA: TGTGCCAGCAGCTTTGGCAGCGGCAATGAGCAGTTCTTC; CDR3: CASSFGSGNEQFF
V: TRBV29-1; size: NA; J: TRBJ2-3; D: TRBD2; DNA: TGCAGCCCATTAAGGGCGGGGGGGGCCGCAGATACGCAGTATTTT; CDR3: CSPLRAGGAADTQYF
V: TRBV30; size: NA; J: TRBJ2-7; D: NA; DNA: TGTGCCTGCCTGACTTTTGGGAGAGGCGAGCAGTACTTC; CDR3: CACLTFGRGEQYF
V: TRBV2; size: NA; J: TRBJ1-6; D: TRBD1; DNA: TGTGCCAGTCAGGCCGGGACAGGGAATTCACCCCTCCACTTT; CDR3: CASQAGTGNSPLHF
V: TRBV6-1; size: few; J: TRBJ1-3; D: TRBD1; DNA: TGTGCCAGCAGTGCGGACAGGACTGGAAACACCATATATTTT; CDR3: CASSADRTGNTIYF
V: TRBV27; size: NA; J: TRBJ1-1; D: NA; DNA: TGTGCCAGCAGTCAAAACAGGGAGGCTTTCTTT; CDR3: CASSQNREAFF
V: TRBV15; size: few; J: TRBJ2-7; D: NA; DNA: TGTGCCACCAGCGAGGCCGGCCCGGAGGAGCAGTACTTC; CDR3: CATSEAGPEEQYF
V: TRBV27; size: NA; J: TRBJ2-7; D: TRBD1; DNA: TGTGCCAGCAGCACTGGACAGGGTGGTTACGAGCAGTACTTC; CDR3: CASSTGQGGYEQYF
V: TRBV15; size: NA; J: TRBJ2-3; D: NA; DNA: TGTGCCACCAGCACTAGGACTGGGCCGGGTACGCAGTATTTT; CDR3: CATSTRTGPGTQYF
V: TRBV11-3; size: NA; J: TRBJ2-3; D: TRBD2; DNA: TGTGCCAGCAGCTTCGGACTAGCGGTTAGCACAGATACGCAGTATTTT; CDR3: CASSFGLAVSTDTQYF
V: TRBV27; size: NA; J: TRBJ2-5; D: NA; DNA: TGTGCCAGCAGTTTATCTGGGCAGAAGGAGACCCAGTACTTC; CDR3: CASSLSGQKETQYF